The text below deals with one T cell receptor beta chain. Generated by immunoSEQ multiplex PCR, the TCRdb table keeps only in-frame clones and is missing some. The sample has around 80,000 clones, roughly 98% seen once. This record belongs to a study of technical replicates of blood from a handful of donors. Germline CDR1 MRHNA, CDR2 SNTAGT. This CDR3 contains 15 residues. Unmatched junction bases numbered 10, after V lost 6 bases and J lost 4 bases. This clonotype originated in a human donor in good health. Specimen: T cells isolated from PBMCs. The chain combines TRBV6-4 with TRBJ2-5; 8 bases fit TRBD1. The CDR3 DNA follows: TGTGCCAGCAGCATATCGGACAGGGCGGGAGAGACCCAGTACTTC. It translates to CASSISDRAGETQYF.